Below are 13 T cell receptor beta chains sequenced from a single sample in a study of blood T cells in healthy people across ages. PCR was performed a second time for about 7 to 12 cycles using a sample-barcoded 5' primer and a J-beta primer mix. TCRdb re-called the 5' RACE reads with MiXCR, one entry per CDR3 protein. Of around 780,000 distinct CDR3 sequences in the sample, around a quarter were seen once. Another study also made use of these data, one on T cells of mothers and their children.

What was sequenced was blood. Receptor source: a boy aged 5-17 years in good health.

The chain employs TRBV7-2 and TRBJ2-4, with D maybe TRBD1 (6 bases). This CDR3 region has 16 residues. From germline, CDR1 is SGHTA and CDR2 FQGNSA. Trimming removed 2 bases from V and 7 bases from J, with 18 bases in between. The CDR3 DNA is TGTGCCAGCAGCTTACTCAAGGGCAGGGGAAGGAACATTCAGTACTTC. Protein: CASSLLKGRGRNIQYF.

This clonotype appeared a single time. The CDR3 spells CARSKDRNTEAFF. CDR3 coding DNA: TGTGCCAGAAGCAAGGACAGGAACACTGAAGCTTTCTTT. V and J are TRBV2 and TRBJ1-1; D may be TRBD1 (6 bases). V lost 9 bases, J lost 1 base, and 12 bases lay in between. This CDR3 region has 13 residues. Germline CDR1 and CDR2: SNHLY and FYNNEI.

This chain links TRBV7-3 with TRBJ2-5; 8 nucleotides align to TRBD2. CDR3 length equals 15 residues. With V trimmed by 4 bases and J by 3 bases, 7 bases remained unmatched. Germline loops: CDR1 SGHTA, CDR2 FQGTGA. The CDR3 DNA reads as TGTGCCAGCAGCTCCCTGGCGGGGGGCAAAGAGACCCAGTACTTC. Translation: CASSSLAGGKETQYF.

This clonotype was detected only a few times. The chain links TRBV3-1 to TRBJ2-1; D gene uncertain. This CDR3 comprises 14 residues. Trimming removed 2 bases at V and 0 bases at J, with 5 bases between. CDR1 and CDR2 from the germline V gene are LGHDT and YNNKEL (reference sequence). The chain's CDR3 is CASSQTSSYNEQFF. CDR3 nucleotides: TGTGCCAGCAGCCAAACAAGCTCCTACAATGAGCAGTTCTTC.

The rearrangement links TRBV28 to TRBJ1-2; weak D call: TRBD1 (5 bases). The CDR3 has 14 amino acids. Looked up from germline, CDR1 is MDHEN and CDR2 is SYDVKM. Trimming took 2 bases from V and 4 from J, leaving 11 bases between them. CDR3: CASSLIGGGYGYTF. Here the CDR3 DNA reads TGTGCCAGCAGTTTAATCGGGGGGGGCTATGGCTACACCTTC.

The chain recombines TRBV6-1 with TRBJ2-5; D may match TRBD1 or TRBD2 (5 bases each). The J call may be faulty, since TRBJ2-1 better matches the DNA end. Germline CDR1 MNHNS, CDR2 SASEGT. The CDR3 is 13 residues long. The chain's CDR3 is CASSEGWGSEQFF. The CDR3 DNA is TGTGCCAGCAGTGAAGGTTGGGGGAGTGAGCAGTTCTTC.

This clonotype has a handful of counts. The V call is TRBV12-3 or TRBV12-4, the J call TRBJ2-5; maybe TRBD1 (6 bases). Between the trimmed V and J ends, which lost 3 bases and 5 bases, there was a span of 16 bases. The CDR3 sequence is 15 residues long. The CDR3: CASSLRSGQGETQYF. The CDR3 DNA follows: TGTGCCAGCAGTTTGAGAAGCGGCCAGGGGGAGACCCAGTACTTC.

The V and J genes are TRBV12-3 or TRBV12-4 and TRBJ2-5; a possible D gene is TRBD2 (6 bases). Judging by the DNA end, TRBJ2-1 fits better; the J call may be wrong. The CDR3 is made up of 14 amino acids. The CDR3 sequence is CASSPGLPSEEQFF. CDR3 DNA: TGTGCCAGCAGCCCGGGACTGCCGTCGGAGGAGCAGTTCTTC.

Note on this clonotype: The junction departs from the called germline gene at one end, perhaps through a read error. This chain's CDR3 is CSARDHVTYSYNSPLHF. The CDR3 DNA sequence: TGCAGTGCTAGAGATCACGTTACATATTCCTACAATTCACCCCTCCACTTT. This chain uses TRBV20-1 with TRBJ1-6; D call uncertain. The germline CDR1 and CDR2 sequences are DFQATT and SNEGSKA (reference sequence). The CDR3 length is 17 residues.

The CDR3: CASSQPGAVGSYNEQFF. Written as DNA, the CDR3 is TGTGCCAGCAGCCAACCAGGGGCGGTGGGCTCCTACAATGAGCAGTTCTTC. This chain joins TRBV3-1 and TRBJ2-1; TRBD1 might be the D (6 bases). The CDR3 has 17 amino acids. CDR1 LGHDT and CDR2 YNNKEL come from the germline V gene (reference sequence). The germline V and J ends were trimmed by 2 bases and 0 bases, with 14 bases remaining between them.

The sample holds a few counts of this clonotype. This chain joins TRBV6-1 and TRBJ2-5; D not resolved. The DNA end is more similar to TRBJ2-1, so the J call may be wrong. This CDR3 spans 13 amino acids. The germline V gene encodes CDR1 MNHNS and CDR2 SASEGT. The CDR3 DNA is TGTGCCAGCTGGGGATCCACATACAATGAGCAGTTCTTC. Translating gives CASWGSTYNEQFF.

The chain is built from TRBV7-9 and TRBJ2-5; 7 nucleotides match TRBD1. The J call could be wrong; TRBJ2-7 is a better fit for the DNA end. Germline V gene lookup returns CDR1 SEHNR and CDR2 FQNEAQ (reference sequence). The CDR3 has 14 residues. CDR3 nucleotide sequence: TGTGCCAGCAGCCAACCGACAGGGCGGGACGAGCAGTACTTC. This encodes CASSQPTGRDEQYF.

This clonotype was picked up a small number of times. The V call is TRBV5-1, the J call TRBJ2-7, with D perhaps matching TRBD1 or TRBD2 (5 bases each). V lost 4 bases and J 5 bases, leaving 19 bases between the germline ends. The length of the CDR3 is 15 residues. Germline-derived CDR1 and CDR2 are SGHRS and YFSETQ. CDR3 nucleotide sequence: TGCGCCAGCAGCACCCCTGGCAGGGACCTCAACGAGCAGTACTTC. Amino acids: CASSTPGRDLNEQYF.